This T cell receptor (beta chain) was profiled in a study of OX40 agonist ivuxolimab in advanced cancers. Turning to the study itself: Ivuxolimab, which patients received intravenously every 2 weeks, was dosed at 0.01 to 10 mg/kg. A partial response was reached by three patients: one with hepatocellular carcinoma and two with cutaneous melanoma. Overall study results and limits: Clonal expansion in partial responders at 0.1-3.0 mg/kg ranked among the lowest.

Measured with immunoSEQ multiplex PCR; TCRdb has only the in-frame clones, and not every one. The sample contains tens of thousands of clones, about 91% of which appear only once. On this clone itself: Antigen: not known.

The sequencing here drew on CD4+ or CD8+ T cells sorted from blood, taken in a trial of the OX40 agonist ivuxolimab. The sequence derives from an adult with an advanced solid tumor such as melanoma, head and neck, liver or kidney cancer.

Here the CDR3 reads CASSQAVNTEAFF. Here the CDR3 DNA reads TGCGCCAGCAGCCAAGCTGTGAACACTGAAGCTTTCTTT. This rearrangement joins TRBV4-3 to TRBJ1-1; D gene unclear. Germline-derived CDR1 and CDR2 are LGHNA and YSLEER. Trimming took 1 base from V and 0 from J, leaving 3 bases between them. The length of the CDR3 is 13 residues.